These T cell receptor beta chains were read from a single sample in a study of sequential checkpoint blockade in melanoma. Using immunoSEQ multiplex PCR, the repertoire was profiled, and TCRdb retains in-frame clones only, with some absent. The table shows over 30,000 clones, with 84% occurring only once. The specimen comprised CD8+ T cells sorted from blood (inferred from file names), sampled from a patient given nivolumab and ipilimumab in sequence. The source of these receptors is a human donor with melanoma. The CDR3 runs from the conserved cysteine through the conserved F or W. Each record gives: J gene, clone size, D gene, V gene, CDR3 protein, CDR3 DNA. A D gene is named only where the DNA matches it firmly. Where a row states a size, it is once, few, many or the class of an expanded clone; other rows omit it.

TRBJ2-5	.	TRBD1	TRBV13	CASSLGSGGVETQYF	TGTGCCAGCAGCTTAGGATCAGGGGGCGTAGAGACCCAGTACTTC
TRBJ2-7	.	.	TRBV11-3	CASSSRDTTYEQYF	TGTGCCAGCAGCTCCCGGGACACCACCTACGAGCAGTACTTC
TRBJ2-5	few	.	TRBV5-4	CASSLEMEETQYF	TGTGCCAGCAGCCTCGAGATGGAAGAGACCCAGTACTTC
TRBJ2-7	.	TRBD2	TRBV29-1	CSVEGLAGEYEQYF	TGCAGCGTTGAAGGACTAGCGGGGGAGTACGAGCAGTACTTC
TRBJ2-3	.	TRBD2	TRBV27	CASSLSGGSSADTQYF	TGTGCCAGCAGTTTATCAGGCGGGAGTAGTGCAGATACGCAGTATTTT
TRBJ2-5	.	TRBD2	TRBV27	CASSSLAGGDQETQYF	TGTGCCAGCAGCTCCTTAGCGGGGGGCGACCAAGAGACCCAGTACTTC
TRBJ2-7	.	TRBD2	TRBV6-1	CASSEWTSGTYEQYF	TGTGCCAGCAGTGAGTGGACTAGCGGGACCTACGAGCAGTACTTC
TRBJ1-2	medium-sized	TRBD1	TRBV9	CASSSMTGENYGYTF	TGTGCCAGCAGCTCCATGACAGGGGAGAACTATGGCTACACCTTC
TRBJ2-7	.	TRBD1	TRBV27	CASSPPGQGTYEQYF	TGTGCCAGCAGCCCACCGGGACAGGGCACCTACGAGCAGTACTTC
TRBJ1-6	once	.	TRBV7-9	CASSLDGGYSSPLHF	TGTGCCAGCAGCTTAGATGGAGGATATTCCTCACCCCTCCACTTT
TRBJ2-7	few	.	TRBV5-4	CASSLGGYEQYF	TGTGCCAGCAGCCTTGGGGGGTACGAGCAGTACTTC
TRBJ1-6	.	TRBD1	TRBV13	CASSTGQGNSPLHF	TGTGCCAGCAGCACCGGACAGGGGAATTCACCCCTCCACTTT
TRBJ2-7	.	.	TRBV9	CASSAEGAGKPYEQYF	TGTGCCAGCAGCGCGGAGGGGGCGGGGAAGCCCTACGAGCAGTACTTC
TRBJ2-5	.	.	TRBV28	CASESWTAYGETQYF	TGTGCCAGCGAATCTTGGACAGCATATGGCGAGACCCAGTACTTC
TRBJ2-3	.	.	TRBV7-7	CASSPEAGADTQYF	TGTGCCAGCAGCCCCGAAGCGGGCGCAGATACGCAGTATTTT
TRBJ1-2	.	TRBD1	TRBV4-1	CASSQAEGASYGYTF	TGCGCCAGCAGCCAAGCTGAGGGGGCAAGCTATGGCTACACCTTC
TRBJ1-1	.	.	TRBV27	CASSNLQWNTEAFF	TGTGCCAGCAGTAATCTACAGTGGAACACTGAAGCTTTCTTT
TRBJ2-7	.	TRBD1	TRBV4-1	CASSPTGGGYEQYF	TGCGCCAGCAGTCCGACAGGGGGAGGCTACGAGCAGTACTTC
TRBJ2-7	.	TRBD1	TRBV5-8	CASSPDMDRGLYEQYF	TGTGCCAGCAGCCCCGATATGGACAGGGGGCTCTACGAGCAGTACTTC
TRBJ2-3	.	.	TRBV6-5	CASSPPGDTGDTQYF	TGTGCCAGCAGTCCCCCGGGAGACACGGGGGATACGCAGTATTTT
TRBJ1-6	once	.	TRBV4-1	CASSQDSRSPLHF	TGCGCCAGCAGCCAAGATTCTCGTTCACCCCTCCACTTT
TRBJ1-4	.	.	TRBV27	CASRRPSGQTNEKLFF	TGTGCCAGCAGACGTCCCTCCGGACAGACTAATGAAAAACTGTTTTTT
TRBJ1-2	.	TRBD1	TRBV9	CASSGFLRGQGDYGYTF	TGTGCCAGCAGCGGGTTCTTGAGGGGGCAAGGGGACTATGGCTACACCTTC
TRBJ1-4	.	.	TRBV7-8	CASSFYVGSGATNEKLFF	TGTGCCAGCAGCTTTTATGTGGGGAGCGGAGCAACTAATGAAAAACTGTTTTTT
TRBJ1-2	medium-sized	TRBD1	TRBV19	CASSSTWDRATNYGYTF	TGTGCCAGTAGTTCGACTTGGGACAGGGCCACTAACTATGGCTACACCTTC
TRBJ1-6	.	.	TRBV7-9	CASSSHPLGTQRGNSPLHF	TGTGCCAGCAGCTCCCATCCCCTCGGGACACAACGAGGGAATTCACCCCTCCACTTT
TRBJ1-1	.	.	TRBV29-1	CSVEDRIRGNTEAFF	TGCAGCGTTGAAGATAGAATTCGGGGGAACACTGAAGCTTTCTTT
TRBJ1-2	.	TRBD1	TRBV27	CASSRDSFYGYTF	TGTGCCAGCAGTAGGGACAGCTTCTATGGCTACACCTTC
TRBJ1-1	once	TRBD1	TRBV5-1	CASSLGTGVTEAFF	TGCGCCAGCAGCTTGGGGACAGGGGTTACTGAAGCTTTCTTT
TRBJ2-7	.	TRBD2	TRBV11-2	CASSLGGTSGYEQYF	TGTGCCAGCAGCTTAGGGGGGACTAGCGGCTACGAGCAGTACTTC
TRBJ2-7	.	TRBD1	TRBV6-6	CASSGQGWGEQYF	TGTGCCAGCAGCGGACAGGGATGGGGCGAGCAGTACTTC